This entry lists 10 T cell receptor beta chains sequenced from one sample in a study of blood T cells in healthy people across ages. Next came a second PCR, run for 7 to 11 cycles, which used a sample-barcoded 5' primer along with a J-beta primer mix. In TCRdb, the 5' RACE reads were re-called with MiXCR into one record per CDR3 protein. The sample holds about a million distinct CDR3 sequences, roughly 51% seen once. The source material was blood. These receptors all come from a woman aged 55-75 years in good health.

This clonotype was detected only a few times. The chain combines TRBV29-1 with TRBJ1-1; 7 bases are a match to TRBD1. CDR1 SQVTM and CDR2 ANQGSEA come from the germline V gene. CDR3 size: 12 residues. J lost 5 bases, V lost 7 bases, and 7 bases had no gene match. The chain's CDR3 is CSAETGRTEAFF. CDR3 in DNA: TGCAGCGCCGAGACAGGGAGGACTGAAGCTTTCTTT. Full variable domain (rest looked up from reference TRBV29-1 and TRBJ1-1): SAVISQKPSRDICQRGTSLTIQCQVDSQVTMMFWYRQQPGQSLTLIATANQGSEATYESGFVIDKFPISRPNLTFSTLTVSNMSPEDSSIYLCSAETGRTEAFFGQGTRLTVV.

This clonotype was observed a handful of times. CDR3 sequence: CASSQVLATNTDTQYF. As DNA, the CDR3 is TGTGCCAGCAGCCAAGTACTAGCGACTAACACAGATACGCAGTATTTT. The chain links TRBV4-2 to TRBJ2-3; 7 bases fit TRBD2. The CDR3 length is 16 residues. Germline V gene sequence: CDR1 LGHNA, CDR2 YNFKEQ. The junction had 6 bases not matched to a gene; V was cut back by 1 base and J by 2 bases.

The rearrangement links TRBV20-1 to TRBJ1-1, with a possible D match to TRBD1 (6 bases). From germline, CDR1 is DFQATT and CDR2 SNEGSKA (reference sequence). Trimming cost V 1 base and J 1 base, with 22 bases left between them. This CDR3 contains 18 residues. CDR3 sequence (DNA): TGCAGTGCTAGAGGCAGTAGGGGGTATGGGGTCGAGAACACTGAAGCTTTCTTT. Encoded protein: CSARGSRGYGVENTEAFF.

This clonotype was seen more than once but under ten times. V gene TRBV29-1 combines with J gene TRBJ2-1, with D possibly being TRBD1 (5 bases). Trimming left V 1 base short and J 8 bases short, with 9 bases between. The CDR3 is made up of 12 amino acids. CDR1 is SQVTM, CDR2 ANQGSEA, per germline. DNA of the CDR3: TGCAGCGTTGAAGTGGACATCTATGAGCAGTTCTTC. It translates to CSVEVDIYEQFF.

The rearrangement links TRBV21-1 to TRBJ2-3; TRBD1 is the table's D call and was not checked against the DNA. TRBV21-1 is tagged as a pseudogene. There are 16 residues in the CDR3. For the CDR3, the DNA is TGTGCCAGCAGCAAAGATAAGGATTCAGGGACAGATACGCAGTATTTT. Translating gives CASSKDKDSGTDTQYF.

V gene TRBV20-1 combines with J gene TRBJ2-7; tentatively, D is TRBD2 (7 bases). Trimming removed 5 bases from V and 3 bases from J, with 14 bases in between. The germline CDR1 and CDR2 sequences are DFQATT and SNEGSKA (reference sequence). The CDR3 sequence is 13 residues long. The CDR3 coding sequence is TGCAGTGCTGTAAGGGGGGGAAGCTACGAGCAGTACTTC. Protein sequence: CSAVRGGSYEQYF.

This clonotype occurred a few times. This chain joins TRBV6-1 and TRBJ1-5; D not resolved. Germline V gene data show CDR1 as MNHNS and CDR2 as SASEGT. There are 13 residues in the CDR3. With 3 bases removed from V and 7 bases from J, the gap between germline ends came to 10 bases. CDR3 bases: TGTGCCAGCAGTGACGAGGTTAAACAGCCCCAGCATTTT. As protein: CASSDEVKQPQHF.

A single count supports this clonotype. CDR3 DNA: TGCAGTGCTCGCTCTTGGCGGGGCTCGGATGAGCAGTTCTTC. Its translation: CSARSWRGSDEQFF. The genes are TRBV20-1 and TRBJ2-1, with a tentative D call TRBD2 (6 bases). The CDR3 contains 14 residues. CDR1 is DFQATT, CDR2 SNEGSKA, per germline (reference sequence). V was shortened by 5 bases and J by 8 bases, with 19 bases between the two germline ends.

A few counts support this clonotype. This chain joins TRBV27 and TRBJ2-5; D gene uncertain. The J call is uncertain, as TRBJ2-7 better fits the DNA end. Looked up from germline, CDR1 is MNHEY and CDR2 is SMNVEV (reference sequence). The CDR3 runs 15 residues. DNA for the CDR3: TGTGCCAGCAGTTACTCGGCGGAGTCGCCCTCCGAGCAGTACTTC. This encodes CASSYSAESPSEQYF.

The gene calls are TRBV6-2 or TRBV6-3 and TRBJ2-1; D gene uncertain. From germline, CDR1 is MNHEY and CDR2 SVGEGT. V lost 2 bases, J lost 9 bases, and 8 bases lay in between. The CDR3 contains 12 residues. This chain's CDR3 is CASSYPMGEQFF. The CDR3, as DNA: TGTGCCAGCAGTTACCCAATGGGTGAGCAGTTCTTC.